This T cell receptor beta chain came from a study of shared clonotypes between healthy human individuals. Study at large: There were three CD4 naive, three CD4 memory, two CD8 naive and one CD8 memory plates per donor. Study-wide findings and caveats: A few donors had around 5.2% of their naive CD4 clonotypes in common.

The V gene lost 0 bases and the J gene lost 0 bases, with 6 bases spanning the gap. The CDR3 length is 15 residues. Germline loops: CDR1 MNHNY, CDR2 SVGAGI (reference sequence). Assay runs were performed at deep level. For every subset, genomic DNA was evenly distributed across several immunoSEQ plates. The protocol was immunoSEQ multiplex PCR, while the TCRdb copy is restricted to in-frame clones and leaves out a portion. The sample holds approximately 1,000,000 clones, more than 75% seen once. A word on this clone: Its antigen is undetermined.

The source of this sequence is a man between 18 and 35 years old in good health. Some clones in this sample may be carry-over from other donors' samples. Sequencing used memory CD4+ T cells from PBMCs. Stated subset: CD45RA-negative fraction. V is TRBV6-6 and J is TRBJ1-5, with no clear D. This CDR3 is CASSYSSNSNQPQHF. The CDR3 DNA is TGTGCCAGCAGTTACTCCAGTAATAGCAATCAGCCCCAGCATTTT.